The entry below describes one TCR beta chain. Antigen: not known. The junction departs from the called germline gene at one end, perhaps through a read error. MiXCR, run by TCRdb on the reads, gives a single entry per CDR3 protein. The sample has about 400,000 distinct CDR3 sequences, 15% to 20% seen once. This CDR3 comprises 15 residues. Looked up from germline, CDR1 is SNHLY and CDR2 is FYNNEI. These data are taken from a study of T cell repertoires in cytomegalovirus infection. Study details: Signatures in public TCR beta sequences pointed to both CMV infection and matching HLA type.

Study-level findings and limits: Ex vivo, HLA-C-restricted CMV-specific TCR beta clonotypes prevailed over the rest of the response.

This chain joins TRBV2 and TRBJ2-1; D is undetermined. Sequenced material: PBMCs. The TCR originated in a human donor in good health (CMV status not recorded). Some clones in this sample may be carry-over from other donors' samples. The CDR3 bases are TGTGCCACCGAAGTGGGGTTAGCTTCCTACAATGGGCAGTTCTTC. Translation: CATEVGLASYNGQFF. Using reference TRBV2 and TRBJ2-1 for the parts outside the CDR3, the full variable domain is EPEVTQTPSHQVTQMGQEVILRCVPISNHLYFYWYRQILGQKVEFLVSFYNNEISEKSEIFDDQFSVERPDGSNFTLKIRSTKLEDSAMYFCATEVGLASYNGQFFGPGTRLTVL.